This record concerns one T cell receptor (beta chain) sequence. Its target is unknown. The sample belongs to a study of T cell responses to AZD1222 COVID-19 vaccine. Overall study findings and caveats: A rise in Spike-specific TCR breadth and depth followed two AZD1222 doses.

The CDR3 spans 12 residues. The V end was cut by 2 bases, the J end by 7 bases, with 7 bases between. Assay used: immunoSEQ multiplex PCR; TCRdb lists only in-frame clones, some missing. The sample carries 100,000 or so clones, about nine tenths recorded once. The specimen comprised peripheral blood, sampled on day 0 of AZD1222 vaccination. The chain joins TRBV12-3 or TRBV12-4 to TRBJ2-3, with a weak D call TRBD2 (6 bases). The origin of this receptor is an adult in good health. The CDR3 spells CASSLRGNTQYF. CDR3 nucleotide sequence: TGTGCCAGCAGTTTACGGGGGAATACGCAGTATTTT.